This T cell receptor beta chain was identified in a study of Ad26.COV2.S vaccination and SARS-CoV-2 variants (dated by TCRdb to the early 2020s). In terms of the full investigation: Donors in the vaccine arm were drawn from COV1001, a phase I-IIa trial of Ad26.COV2.S in healthy adults that was multicentre, randomized, double-blind and placebo-controlled. Ad26.COV2.S was administered intramuscularly at a dose of 5x10^10 or 1x10^11 viral particles, either as one shot or as two shots given 56 days apart. TCRbeta repertoire sequencing was used to assess the specificity and breadth of SARS-CoV-2-reactive T cell receptors after Ad26.COV2.S vaccination. A total of 32 samples were included in the TCR-sequenced set, comprising about 20 Ad26.COV2.S vaccine recipients, 5 placebo recipients and 8 SARS-CoV-2 convalescent individuals. Trial participants were randomized into five groups of five, in which low-dose or high-dose Ad26.COV2.S was given once or twice, or placebo was given on both occasions. Investigators did not know the trial group allocation while performing experiments and assessing outcomes.

TCRbeta CDR3 regions were sequenced with the immunoSEQ Assay. After extraction, genomic DNA underwent amplification by bias-controlled multiplex PCR, followed by high-throughput sequencing. Turning to the authors' computational methods: Collapsing and filtering of sequences were performed to quantify the absolute abundance of each unique TCRbeta CDR3 region. T cell fraction was estimated by normalizing TCRbeta template counts to usable DNA, with usable DNA measured through amplification of reference genes found in all nucleated cells. Repertoire TCRs were annotated as SARS-CoV-2-specific by exact matching of V gene, CDR3 amino acid sequence and J gene to a known reactive TCR set. The reference SARS-CoV-2 TCR set was obtained from MIRA and was filtered for enrichment in COVID-19-positive ImmuneCODE repertoires, whereby public or cross-reactive TCRs were removed. Using the MIRA antigens, annotated TCRs were further analysed by specific ORF or by position within an ORF. Depth was the summed frequency of annotated unique rearrangements, while breadth was defined as annotated unique rearrangements over total unique productive rearrangements. Two-sided Wilcoxon rank-sum tests were used to compare TCR breadth between groups. What TCRdb holds here is the immuneACCESS table cut down to in-frame rearrangements. Part of the clones is not present; checked against another copy, under half of the missing clones reflect an unresolved V gene, and the others are unexplained. V and J calls and clone size are those listed in that table; D and trimming were worked out from the DNA. Across this sample there are about 440,000 clones, with about 83% seen only once. Clones ranked in the top ten supply 9.5% to 15% of the sample.

The treatment or condition label for this specimen denotes: roughly 19 received Ad26.COV2.S at low or high dose, single or two shots; about 5 received placebo; per-sample allocation not given. Repertoires of vaccine and placebo recipients were sequenced from samples collected on day 63 after the first injection. In Cohort 1b, about 25 adults aged 18-55 years were enrolled at a single site in Boston, USA, between 29 July and 7 August 2020. Ad26.COV2.S consisted of a replication-incompetent adenovirus type 26 vector by which a prefusion-stabilized SARS-CoV-2 spike protein from the original Wuhan strain was expressed. Overall study outcomes, separate from this receptor: Comparable non-spike TCR breadth was observed between vaccine and placebo recipients, consistent with only spike being contained in the vaccine. The authors noted that the TCR breadth and depth analyses may have underestimated total T cell responses. Substantial breadth of spike-specific CD8+ and CD4+ T cell responses was reported after vaccination. Ad26.COV2.S recipients had higher spike-specific TCR breadth than placebo recipients (P = 0.0014). The study was not powered for comparison of responses between vaccine doses or regimens.

CDR1 and CDR2 were assigned from the germline V gene as SGDLS and YYNGEE. Trimming takes 0 bases from V and 1 base from J, and the germline ends sit 16 bases apart. The CDR3 has 17 amino acids, counting the end cysteine and phenylalanine. The kept DNA is CDR3 alone, 51 bases in frame from the first base. In the case of this clone: Its antigen is unknown. Within one base of it there is no much larger clone, and no base qualities were kept.

The source material was peripheral blood, sampled in a trial of Ad26.COV2.S vaccine versus placebo. The TCR comes from a person between 18 and 65 years old who received the Ad26.COV2.S COVID-19 vaccine or a placebo. Recombination connected TRBV9 to TRBJ2-5, with a tentative D gene TRBD2 over 6 matching bases. The DNA sequence reads TGTGCCAGCAGCGTAGATGGTCCGGGAGCCCTCCAAGAGACCCAGTACTTC. This gives the protein CASSVDGPGALQETQYF.